Described below is a single T cell receptor (beta chain) sequence and its context. The clone's antigen remains unknown. Base qualities are not provided; no much larger clone lies one nucleotide away. Biopsy-confirmed MCPyV-positive Merkel cell carcinoma was present in the study subjects, and positive serum antibodies to T-antigen were found in every subject. Genomic DNA was extracted from about 6 adjacent 10-micron frozen tumor sections without any cell sorting or culture. About 5 x 5 x 5 mm of tumor biopsy tissue was frozen in optimal cutting temperature compound. In the frozen biopsy, scout sections stained with hematoxylin and eosin confirmed abundant Merkel cell carcinoma and infiltrating cells. The sample belongs to a study of T cell repertoires in Merkel cell carcinoma (dated by TCRdb to the late 2010s). In the study overall: Patients with prior intralesional immunotherapy or systemic immune checkpoint blockade before the biopsy were excluded. Tetramer sorting, cloning and paired TCR sequencing of expanded tumor-infiltrating lymphocytes were first used to define MCPyV-specific clonotypes. To be included, a subject needed both a diagnosis of MCPyV-positive Merkel cell carcinoma and tumor-infiltrating lymphocytes that had been successfully expanded in vitro.

CDR1 MDHEN and CDR2 SYDVKM were looked up in the germline V gene. The CDR3 contains 15 residues, cysteine and phenylalanine counted. The entry retains the CDR3 DNA only, 45 bases that are in frame from base 1. V sheds 6 bases and J sheds 1 base, leaving 13 bases between their ends. General study outcomes and caveats: No normal tissue biopsies were studied.

TRB CDR3 sequencing and data processing of tumor genomic DNA were performed with the immunoSEQ assay. TCRdb took this table from immuneACCESS and kept in-frame rearrangements with V and J called. Such tables lack part of the clones; where checked against another copy, unresolved V genes explain under half of the gap, and the rest is unexplained. For this sample the table gives 12,000 to 15,000 clones, of which around four fifths were detected only once. Roughly 18% of the sample lies in the top ten. This clonotype originated in an adult with Merkel cell carcinoma. The chain couples TRBV28 to TRBJ1-5; matching of 5 bases hints at TRBD1 as the D gene. Source material: tumor tissue. The CDR3 corresponds to CASSRRWGSNQPQHF. The nucleotides are TGTGCCAGCAGCCGACGATGGGGCAGCAATCAGCCCCAGCATTTT.